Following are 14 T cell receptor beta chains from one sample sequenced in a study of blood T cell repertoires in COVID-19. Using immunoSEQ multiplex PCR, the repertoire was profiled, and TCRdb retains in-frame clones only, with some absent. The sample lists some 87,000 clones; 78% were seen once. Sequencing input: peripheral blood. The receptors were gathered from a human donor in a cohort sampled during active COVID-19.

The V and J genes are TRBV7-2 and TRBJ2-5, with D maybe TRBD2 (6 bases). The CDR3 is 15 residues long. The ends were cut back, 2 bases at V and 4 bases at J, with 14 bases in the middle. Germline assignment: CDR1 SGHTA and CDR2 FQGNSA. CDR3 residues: CASSLLTGDRETQYF. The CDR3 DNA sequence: TGTGCCAGCAGCTTATTGACGGGAGACCGAGAGACCCAGTACTTC.

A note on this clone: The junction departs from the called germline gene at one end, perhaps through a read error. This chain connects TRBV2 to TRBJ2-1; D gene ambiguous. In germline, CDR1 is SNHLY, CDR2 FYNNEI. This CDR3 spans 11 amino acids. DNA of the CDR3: TGTGCCAGCAGTGAGGAGAGTAGAATGCTCTTC. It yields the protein CASSEESRMLF.

Written as DNA, the CDR3 is TGTGCCAGCAGCGGCCATAGCTCTCACACCGGGGAGCTGTTTTTT. Translating gives CASSGHSSHTGELFF. The genes are TRBV5-4 and TRBJ2-2; D remains unclear. There are 15 residues in the CDR3. V was pared by 4 bases and J by 3 bases, with 13 bases between. Germline lookup yields CDR1 SGHNT and CDR2 YYREEE (reference sequence).

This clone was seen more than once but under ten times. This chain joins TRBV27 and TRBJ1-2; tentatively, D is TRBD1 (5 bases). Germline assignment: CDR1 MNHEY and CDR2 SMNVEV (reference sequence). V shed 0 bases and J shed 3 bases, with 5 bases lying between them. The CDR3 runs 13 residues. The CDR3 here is CASSLSGDYGYTF. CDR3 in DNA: TGTGCCAGCAGTTTATCAGGGGACTATGGCTACACCTTC.

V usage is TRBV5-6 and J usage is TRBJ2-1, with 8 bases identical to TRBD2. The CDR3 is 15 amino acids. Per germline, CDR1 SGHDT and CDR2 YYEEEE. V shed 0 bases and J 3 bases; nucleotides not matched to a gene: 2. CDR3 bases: TGTGCCAGCAGCTTGGGAGCGGGGGTCTACAATGAGCAGTTCTTC. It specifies CASSLGAGVYNEQFF.

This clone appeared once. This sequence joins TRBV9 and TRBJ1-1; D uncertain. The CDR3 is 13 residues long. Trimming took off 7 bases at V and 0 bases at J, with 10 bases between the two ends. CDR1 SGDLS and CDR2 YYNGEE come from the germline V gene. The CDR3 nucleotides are TGTGCCAGCGGCGCTTATATGAACACTGAAGCTTTCTTT. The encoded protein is CASGAYMNTEAFF.

CDR3 protein: CASSSTGLSNQPQHF. The CDR3 DNA sequence: TGTGCCAGCAGCTCGACAGGGTTGAGCAATCAGCCCCAGCATTTT. This rearrangement joins TRBV6-5 to TRBJ1-5; 7 bases are a match to TRBD1. This CDR3 contains 15 residues. From germline, CDR1 is MNHEY and CDR2 SVGAGI. The V gene end was trimmed by 6 bases and the J gene end by 1 base; junction bases not matched to a gene: 6.

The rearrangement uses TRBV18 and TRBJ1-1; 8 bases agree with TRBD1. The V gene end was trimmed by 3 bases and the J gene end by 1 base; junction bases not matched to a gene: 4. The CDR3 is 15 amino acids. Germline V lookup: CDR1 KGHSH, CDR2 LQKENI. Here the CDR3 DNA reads TGTGCCAGCTCACCGTGGACAGGGACGAACACTGAAGCTTTCTTT. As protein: CASSPWTGTNTEAFF.

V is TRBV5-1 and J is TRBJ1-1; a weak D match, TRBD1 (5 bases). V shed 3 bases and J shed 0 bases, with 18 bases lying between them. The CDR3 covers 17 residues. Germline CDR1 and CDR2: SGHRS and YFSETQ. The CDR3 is CASSSQPGGAMNTEAFF. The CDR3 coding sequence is TGCGCCAGCAGCTCACAACCGGGCGGGGCCATGAACACTGAAGCTTTCTTT.

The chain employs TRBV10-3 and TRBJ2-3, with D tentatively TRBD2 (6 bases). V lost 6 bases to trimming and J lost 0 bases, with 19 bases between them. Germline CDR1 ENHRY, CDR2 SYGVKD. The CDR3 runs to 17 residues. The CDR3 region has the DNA TGTGCCATCAGCCCGAGGTCAGCGGGCCTTAGCACAGATACGCAGTATTTT. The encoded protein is CAISPRSAGLSTDTQYF.

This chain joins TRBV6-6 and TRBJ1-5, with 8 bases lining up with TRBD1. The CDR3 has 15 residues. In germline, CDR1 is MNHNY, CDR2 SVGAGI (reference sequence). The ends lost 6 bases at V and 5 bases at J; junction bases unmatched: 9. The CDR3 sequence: CASSLGQGADQPQHF. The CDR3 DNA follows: TGTGCCAGCAGCCTAGGACAGGGAGCGGATCAGCCCCAGCATTTT.

For the CDR3, the DNA is TGTGCCAGCAGCTCAACAGGGGGCAAATACAATGAGCAGTTCTTC. This sequence encodes CASSSTGGKYNEQFF. The rearrangement uses TRBV5-4 and TRBJ2-1; 9 nucleotides align to TRBD1. The CDR3 is 15 amino acids. After removal of 3 bases from V and 4 bases from J, the junction contained 5 bases not matched to a gene. Germline CDR1 SGHNT, CDR2 YYREEE (reference sequence).

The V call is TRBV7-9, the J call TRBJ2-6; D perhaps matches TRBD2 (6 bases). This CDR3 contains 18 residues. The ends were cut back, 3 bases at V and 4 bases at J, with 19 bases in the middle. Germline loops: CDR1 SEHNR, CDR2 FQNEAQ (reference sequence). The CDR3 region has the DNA TGTGCCAGCAGCTTCATGGGGGGTAGGGTAATAGGGGCCAACGTCCTGACTTTC. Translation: CASSFMGGRVIGANVLTF.

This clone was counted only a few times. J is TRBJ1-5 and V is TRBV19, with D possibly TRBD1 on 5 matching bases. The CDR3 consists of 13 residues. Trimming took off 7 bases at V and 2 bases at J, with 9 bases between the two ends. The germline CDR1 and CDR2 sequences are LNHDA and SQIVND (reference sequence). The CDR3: CASIPGGNQPQHF. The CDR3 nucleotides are TGTGCCAGTATCCCGGGGGGCAATCAGCCCCAGCATTTT.